The 26 T cell receptor beta chains below come from one sample, sequenced in a study of regulatory T cells in long-lasting Graves disease (dated by TCRdb to the early 2020s). The library was prepared using multiplex PCR. Sequencing was carried out with an Illumina HiSeq 4000. TCR beta libraries were built with iRepertoire HTBI primers and Arm-PCR amplification of CDR3 regions. The raw public data were reprocessed by TCRdb itself: fastp quality trimming at Q25, MiXCR clonotype calling, in-frame beta chains only. Every CDR3 protein is listed once, alongside the most common genes and DNA of its rows. The sample contains about 470,000 distinct CDR3 sequences, around a fifth of them found a single time. The ten largest clones represent 7.1% of the sample. The meaning of the sample's time point label: persistent/refractory GD, antithyroid drugs over 5 years with positive TRAb. For both TCR sequencing and RNA sequencing, RNA was extracted from PBMCs using TRIzol.

This specimen was peripheral blood mononuclear cells (PBMCs), taken when the disease was refractory, from a patient treated with antithyroid drugs. These receptors were obtained from a female donor with Graves disease.

This clonotype occurred many times. V and J are TRBV5-1 and TRBJ2-5; D is unresolved. This CDR3 region has 15 residues. Germline V gene data show CDR1 as SGHRS and CDR2 as YFSETQ. Trimming shortened V by 0 bases and J by 5 bases, and 14 bases separated the two germline ends. This chain's CDR3 is CASSLGRQSSETQYF. The CDR3 DNA is TGCGCCAGCAGCTTGGGCCGACAATCCTCCGAGACCCAGTACTTC.

In this sample, this clonotype turned up many times. The gene calls are TRBV2 and TRBJ1-2; D may be TRBD1 (5 bases). This CDR3 is built from 12 residues. In germline, CDR1 is SNHLY, CDR2 FYNNEI. Trimming cost V 4 bases and J 5 bases, with 8 bases left between them. Here the CDR3 DNA reads TGTGCCAGCAGTGGTGAGGGGTATGGCTACACCTTC. Translated, it gives CASSGEGYGYTF.

A remark on this clonotype: Just one base apart from a much larger clone, this may be a read error. V is TRBV2 and J is TRBJ1-1, with 9 bases that match TRBD1. Germline-derived CDR1 and CDR2 are SNHLY and FYNNEI. V lost 1 base to trimming and J lost 6 bases; unmatched junction nucleotides: 15. This CDR3 is built from 18 residues. The CDR3 here is CASSEGWGQGKEDAEAFF. CDR3 DNA sequence: TGTGCCAGCAGTGAAGGATGGGGACAGGGTAAGGAGGACGCTGAAGCTTTCTTT.

This clonotype came up many times. V gene TRBV6-5 combines with J gene TRBJ1-5; D unresolved. The CDR3 contains 15 residues. The V gene lost 8 bases and the J gene lost 2 bases, with 16 bases spanning the gap. Germline CDR1 is MNHEY and CDR2 is SVGAGI. CDR3 sequence: CASRSGIGRNQPQHF. The CDR3, as DNA: TGTGCCAGCCGTTCGGGGATCGGGCGCAATCAGCCCCAGCATTTT.

This clonotype was recorded at least ten times. The chain recombines TRBV12-3 or TRBV12-4 with TRBJ2-2; TRBD2 is a possible D gene (6 bases). Trimming pared 6 bases from V and 2 bases from J, leaving 13 bases between. The CDR3 contains 15 residues. CDR3 residues: CASSWGTGNTGELFF. Written as DNA, the CDR3 is TGTGCCAGCAGCTGGGGGACTGGAAACACCGGGGAGCTGTTTTTT.

V and J are TRBV10-2 and TRBJ2-7; 10 nucleotides align to TRBD2. CDR1 and CDR2 from the germline V gene are WSHSY and SAAADI. The trim removed 3 bases at V and 6 bases at J, leaving 11 bases unmatched. The CDR3 has 16 amino acids. The DNA of the CDR3 is TGCGCCAGCAGTGAATTCGCTAGCGGGAGTGAGTCCGAGCAGTACTTC. This codes for CASSEFASGSESEQYF.

This clonotype was seen ten or more times. The chain uses TRBV10-3 and TRBJ1-4, with 9 bases matching TRBD1. This CDR3 has 15 residues. In germline, CDR1 is ENHRY, CDR2 SYGVKD. After removal of 3 bases from V and 5 bases from J, the junction contained 4 bases not matched to a gene. In nucleotides, the CDR3 is TGTGCCATCAGTGATGGGACAGGGATGAATGAAAAACTGTTTTTT. This sequence encodes CAISDGTGMNEKLFF.

This sequence joins TRBV28 and TRBJ1-3; D is uncertain. The CDR3 sequence is 15 residues long. The germline V gene has CDR1 MDHEN and CDR2 SYDVKM. Trimming left V 6 bases short and J 2 bases short, with 14 bases between. The CDR3 DNA sequence: TGTGCCAGCAGCTCCCCCTCCGGGGCTGGAAACACCATATATTTT. Amino acids: CASSSPSGAGNTIYF.

In its sample, this clonotype was seen a few times. The chain combines TRBV5-1 with TRBJ1-2; D may be TRBD1 (5 bases). The CDR3 has 12 amino acids. CDR1 and CDR2 (germline): SGHRS, YFSETQ. Trimming pared 5 bases from V and 6 bases from J, leaving 11 bases between. The CDR3 nucleotides are TGCGCCAGCAGAACCGCCAGGGATGGCTACACCTTC. Protein: CASRTARDGYTF.

A few counts support this clonotype. The chain recombines TRBV20-1 with TRBJ2-7; 10 nucleotides line up with TRBD2. This CDR3 spans 15 amino acids. Germline CDR1 and CDR2: DFQATT and SNEGSKA (reference sequence). V lost 0 bases to trimming and J lost 4 bases; unmatched junction nucleotides: 6. CDR3 nucleotides: TGCAGTGCTAGAGATTCCCGGACTAGCGGATACGAGCAGTACTTC. It specifies CSARDSRTSGYEQYF.

This clonotype has only one observation. The chain employs TRBV19 and TRBJ1-2; D possibly corresponds to TRBD1 (6 bases). The CDR3 spans 12 residues. Germline lookup yields CDR1 LNHDA and CDR2 SQIVND (reference sequence). The germline V and J ends were trimmed by 3 bases and 8 bases, with 10 bases remaining between them. DNA for the CDR3: TGTGCCAGTAGTATTGATGGGGGCGGCTACACCTTC. The encoded protein is CASSIDGGGYTF.

This clonotype showed up just a few times. CDR3 amino acids: CATSGGVRNEQYF. DNA for the CDR3: TGTGCCACCAGTGGAGGGGTTAGGAACGAGCAGTACTTC. The chain combines TRBV24-1 with TRBJ2-7, with D perhaps matching TRBD1 or TRBD2 (5 bases each). Trimming removed 5 bases at V and 5 bases at J, with 12 bases between. The germline V gene encodes CDR1 KGHDR and CDR2 SFDVKD. The CDR3 runs to 13 residues.

This clonotype was picked up many times. The V gene is TRBV12-5, the J gene TRBJ2-6; D gene unclear. The CDR3 sequence is 17 residues long. Germline lookup yields CDR1 LGHNT and CDR2 FRNRAP. V lost 0 bases and J 0 bases, leaving 9 bases between the germline ends. Here the CDR3 reads CASGLVRFLSGANVLTF. CDR3 nucleotide sequence: TGTGCTAGTGGTTTGGTAAGATTCCTCTCTGGGGCCAACGTCCTGACTTTC.

V usage is TRBV4-3 and J usage is TRBJ1-2, with a weak D call TRBD1 (6 bases). Trimming left V 1 base short and J 6 bases short, with 9 bases between. The CDR3 runs 13 residues. The germline V gene has CDR1 LGHNA and CDR2 YSLEER. CDR3 residues: CASSQAGEDGYTF. The CDR3 DNA sequence: TGCGCCAGCAGCCAAGCAGGGGAGGATGGCTACACCTTC.

This chain connects TRBV11-2 to TRBJ2-2, with a weak D call TRBD1 (6 bases). Germline V gives CDR1 SGHAT, CDR2 FQNNGV. The CDR3 loop spans 16 amino acids. Trimming left V 6 bases short and J 0 bases short, with 14 bases between. The CDR3 sequence is CASSPVKGANTGELFF. CDR3 DNA sequence: TGTGCCAGCAGTCCAGTCAAGGGGGCGAACACCGGGGAGCTGTTTTTT.

This clonotype was detected ten times or more. The chain employs TRBV27 and TRBJ1-6, with a possible D match to TRBD1 (5 bases). Germline V gene sequence: CDR1 MNHEY, CDR2 SMNVEV (reference sequence). V shed 3 bases and J shed 14 bases, with 11 bases lying between them. CDR3 length: 12 amino acids. In DNA form, the CDR3 reads TGTGCCAGCAGTTTCCGGGACGAATCCCTCCACTTT. This gives the protein CASSFRDESLHF.

The sample holds many counts of this clonotype. V and J are TRBV7-2 and TRBJ2-2; D unclear. The germline V and J ends were trimmed by 2 bases and 2 bases, with 6 bases remaining between them. This CDR3 has 14 amino acids. The V gene's germline CDR1 is SGHTA and CDR2 FQGNSA. In DNA form, the CDR3 reads TGTGCCAGCAGCTTACCTAGAAACACCGGGGAGCTGTTTTTT. Amino acid sequence: CASSLPRNTGELFF.

This sequence joins TRBV29-1 and TRBJ1-5; D not resolved. Germline loops: CDR1 SQVTM, CDR2 ANQGSEA. Trimming removed 4 bases from V and 1 base from J, with 8 bases in between. The CDR3 covers 13 residues. CDR3 nucleotide sequence: TGCAGCGTTGGGGTTGTGAGCAATCAGCCCCAGCATTTT. It codes for CSVGVVSNQPQHF.

Notes on this clonotype: A much larger clonotype is one base distant, so this may be a read error. The V call is TRBV6-2 or TRBV6-3, the J call TRBJ2-7; 10 bases match TRBD2. Germline loops: CDR1 MNHEY, CDR2 SVGEGT. Unmatched junction bases numbered 9, after V lost 4 bases and J lost 3 bases. The CDR3 contains 16 residues. The CDR3 here is CASSSYLAGDLYEQYF. In DNA, the CDR3 is TGTGCCAGCAGTTCGTACCTAGCGGGAGATCTCTACGAGCAGTACTTC.

The chain couples TRBV10-3 to TRBJ1-5, with a tentative D call TRBD1 (5 bases). The CDR3 extends over 13 amino acids. In germline, CDR1 is ENHRY, CDR2 SYGVKD. V was shortened by 6 bases and J by 3 bases, with 9 bases between the two germline ends. This chain's CDR3 is CAIREGANQPQHF. The DNA for the CDR3 is TGTGCCATCAGAGAAGGGGCCAATCAGCCCCAGCATTTT.

The table lists this clonotype with a few counts. The chain links TRBV7-8 to TRBJ1-5; D is perhaps TRBD1 (5 bases). Per the germline V gene, CDR1 is SGHVS and CDR2 is FQNEAQ. V shed 2 bases and J shed 3 bases, with 14 bases lying between them. The CDR3 is 16 amino acids. For the CDR3, the DNA is TGTGCCAGCAGCTTATCAATTGACAGCTACAATCAGCCCCAGCATTTT. Amino acids: CASSLSIDSYNQPQHF.

There are a few counts of this clonotype. The chain uses TRBV3-1 and TRBJ2-2, with D unclear. From germline, CDR1 is LGHDT and CDR2 YNNKEL (reference sequence). V was shortened by 2 bases and J by 6 bases, with 7 bases between the two germline ends. The CDR3 sequence is 13 residues long. CDR3 region: CASSQQGSGELFF. The CDR3 DNA reads as TGTGCCAGCAGCCAACAAGGGTCCGGGGAGCTGTTTTTT.

This clonotype was counted at least ten times. The J gene is TRBJ1-1, the V gene TRBV11-1; D is unclear. The CDR3 has 13 amino acids. V lost 2 bases and J 6 bases, leaving 10 bases between the germline ends. The germline V gene has CDR1 SGHAT and CDR2 FQDESV (reference sequence). For the CDR3, the DNA is TGTGCCAGCAGCTTATGGTCGGGGTCTGAAGCTTTCTTT. It yields the protein CASSLWSGSEAFF.

This clonotype appeared a few times. V gene TRBV5-8 combines with J gene TRBJ2-2; TRBD1 matches 12 bases. This CDR3 is built from 16 residues. CDR1 is SGHTS and CDR2 is YDEGEE in the germline V gene. The V segment lost 4 bases and the J segment 6 bases; nucleotides outside the gene matches: 7. The CDR3 DNA sequence: TGTGCCAGCAGCCCGGGACAGGGGGCACGGGCCGGGGAGCTGTTTTTT. Its translation: CASSPGQGARAGELFF. The complete variable domain, with remaining parts taken from reference TRBV5-8 and TRBJ2-2, reads EAGVTQSPTHLIKTRGQQATLRCSPISGHTSVYWYQQALGLGLQFLLWYDEGEERNRGNFPPRFSGRQFPNYSSELNVNALELEDSALYLCASSPGQGARAGELFFGEGSRLTVL.

This clonotype was seen only a few times. This may stem from a read error, because a much larger clone lies one nucleotide away. This chain links TRBV12-3 or TRBV12-4 with TRBJ1-4, with D perhaps matching TRBD1 (5 bases). V was cut by 6 bases and J by 8 bases, with 16 bases left in between. CDR3 length: 14 amino acids. The CDR3 loop is CASSDTLWDEKLFF. The CDR3 DNA reads TGTGCCAGCAGCGACACCCTCTGGGACGAAAAACTGTTTTTT.

V is TRBV13 and J is TRBJ2-3; no clear D. Germline loops: CDR1 PRHDT, CDR2 FYEKMQ (reference sequence). There are 14 residues in the CDR3. V was cut by 1 base and J by 6 bases, with 11 bases left in between. CDR3 sequence: CASSLDPPGDTQYF. CDR3 DNA: TGTGCCAGCAGCTTAGACCCCCCCGGGGATACGCAGTATTTT. Complete variable domain (other parts from reference TRBV13 and TRBJ2-3): AAGVIQSPRHLIKEKRETATLKCYPIPRHDTVYWYQQGPGQDPQFLISFYEKMQSDKGSIPDRFSAQQFSDYHSELNMSSLELGDSALYFCASSLDPPGDTQYFGPGTRLTVL.